The rows below give T cell receptor beta chains drawn from one sample of a study of CD8+ T cells in alopecia areata. The protocol was immunoSEQ multiplex PCR, while the TCRdb copy is restricted to in-frame clones and leaves out a portion. This sample has approximately 12,000 clones; 50% to 60% occur once, and the top ten carry about 14%. The source material was skin. Receptors originate from a human donor with alopecia areata. Each CDR3 is given with its conserved first and last residue. The D gene is left open where the match is weak. Some rows have no size entry. The others give once, few or many, or a class for an expanded clone.

clone size: .; V gene: TRBV6-1; J gene: TRBJ2-5; D gene: TRBD1; CDR3 protein: CASSRWGQGGETQYF; CDR3 DNA: TGTGCCAGCAGCCGATGGGGACAGGGGGGGGAGACCCAGTACTTC
clone size: few; V gene: TRBV30; J gene: TRBJ2-7; D gene: TRBD2; CDR3 protein: CAWSGRGAYEQYF; CDR3 DNA: TGTGCCTGGAGTGGGCGGGGGGCCTACGAGCAGTACTTC
clone size: .; V gene: TRBV4-1; J gene: TRBJ2-7; D gene: TRBD2; CDR3 protein: CASRDLAGEQYF; CDR3 DNA: TGCGCCAGCAGGGATTTAGCGGGCGAGCAGTACTTC
clone size: .; V gene: TRBV2; J gene: TRBJ2-1; D gene: TRBD1; CDR3 protein: CASGRGQGYGEQFF; CDR3 DNA: TGTGCCAGCGGGCGGGGACAGGGGTATGGTGAGCAGTTCTTC
clone size: few; V gene: TRBV5-1; J gene: TRBJ1-4; D gene: .; CDR3 protein: CASSLAVTEDKLFF; CDR3 DNA: TGCGCCAGCAGCTTGGCCGTGACAGAAGACAAACTGTTTTTT
clone size: medium-sized; V gene: TRBV7-2; J gene: TRBJ2-7; D gene: TRBD2; CDR3 protein: CASSPGLAGGLVPYEQYF; CDR3 DNA: TGTGCCAGCAGCCCCGGACTAGCGGGAGGCCTGGTCCCCTACGAGCAGTACTTC
clone size: .; V gene: TRBV27; J gene: TRBJ2-2; D gene: .; CDR3 protein: CASSLQGFGGIGELFF; CDR3 DNA: TGTGCCAGCAGTTTACAGGGTTTCGGCGGCATCGGGGAGCTGTTTTTT
clone size: .; V gene: TRBV28; J gene: TRBJ2-5; D gene: .; CDR3 protein: CASSLWQGQKETQYF; CDR3 DNA: TGTGCCAGCAGTTTATGGCAGGGACAAAAAGAGACCCAGTACTTC
clone size: .; V gene: TRBV7-2; J gene: TRBJ1-2; D gene: .; CDR3 protein: CASSLVYYGYTF; CDR3 DNA: TGTGCCAGCAGCTTAGTCTACTACGGCTACACCTTC
clone size: .; V gene: TRBV29-1; J gene: TRBJ2-3; D gene: TRBD2; CDR3 protein: CSVGGPESGRGTDTQYF; CDR3 DNA: TGCAGCGTTGGAGGGCCTGAGAGCGGGAGGGGCACAGATACGCAGTATTTT
clone size: .; V gene: TRBV2; J gene: TRBJ2-2; D gene: .; CDR3 protein: CASSEGQYYTGELFF; CDR3 DNA: TGTGCCAGCAGTGAGGGTCAGTACTACACCGGGGAGCTGTTTTTT
clone size: .; V gene: TRBV29-1; J gene: TRBJ2-7; D gene: TRBD1; CDR3 protein: CSAARGQAKSSYEQYF; CDR3 DNA: TGCAGCGCTGCACGAGGACAGGCAAAGAGCTCCTACGAGCAGTACTTC
clone size: few; V gene: TRBV7-2; J gene: TRBJ2-4; D gene: TRBD2; CDR3 protein: CASSQLTGGPKMVKNIQYF; CDR3 DNA: TGTGCCAGCAGCCAACTTACGGGGGGGCCGAAAATGGTCAAAAACATTCAGTACTTC
clone size: few; V gene: TRBV7-2; J gene: TRBJ2-4; D gene: TRBD1; CDR3 protein: CASSLTGQGENIQYF; CDR3 DNA: TGTGCCAGCAGTCTAACGGGACAGGGGGAAAACATTCAGTACTTC
clone size: .; V gene: TRBV27; J gene: TRBJ2-5; D gene: TRBD2; CDR3 protein: CASSCGSGHWRETQYF; CDR3 DNA: TGTGCCAGCAGTTGTGGTAGCGGGCACTGGCGGGAGACCCAGTACTTC
clone size: .; V gene: TRBV7-2; J gene: TRBJ2-1; D gene: TRBD2; CDR3 protein: CASSFDSGGSYNEQFF; CDR3 DNA: TGTGCCAGCAGCTTCGATAGCGGGGGGTCCTACAATGAGCAGTTCTTC
clone size: .; V gene: TRBV30; J gene: TRBJ1-2; D gene: .; CDR3 protein: CAWSLVGRYGYTF; CDR3 DNA: TGTGCCTGGAGTTTAGTAGGGCGCTATGGCTACACCTTC
clone size: few; V gene: TRBV4-3; J gene: TRBJ2-7; D gene: .; CDR3 protein: CASSQDYPGAAYEQYF; CDR3 DNA: TGCGCCAGCAGCCAAGATTACCCAGGGGCCGCCTACGAGCAGTACTTC
clone size: .; V gene: TRBV18; J gene: TRBJ1-5; D gene: .; CDR3 protein: CASSPTDQPQHF; CDR3 DNA: TGTGCCAGCTCACCAACAGATCAGCCCCAGCATTTT
clone size: .; V gene: TRBV7-2; J gene: TRBJ2-1; D gene: .; CDR3 protein: CASSLVRAARSSYNEQFF; CDR3 DNA: TGTGCCAGCAGCTTAGTCAGGGCAGCAAGAAGCTCCTACAATGAGCAGTTCTTC
clone size: .; V gene: TRBV19; J gene: TRBJ2-1; D gene: .; CDR3 protein: CASIGPRGSNEQFF; CDR3 DNA: TGTGCCAGTATAGGTCCGAGGGGGTCCAATGAGCAGTTCTTC
clone size: .; V gene: TRBV6-6; J gene: TRBJ2-2; D gene: .; CDR3 protein: CASRRAGELFF; CDR3 DNA: TGTGCCAGCAGGCGGGCCGGGGAGCTGTTTTTT
clone size: few; V gene: TRBV6-5; J gene: TRBJ2-5; D gene: .; CDR3 protein: CASGRETQYF; CDR3 DNA: TGTGCCAGCGGTAGGGAGACCCAGTACTTC
clone size: .; V gene: TRBV6-5; J gene: TRBJ1-1; D gene: TRBD1; CDR3 protein: CASSYWGTGNTEAFF; CDR3 DNA: TGTGCCAGCAGTTACTGGGGGACAGGGAACACTGAAGCTTTCTTT
clone size: few; V gene: TRBV5-4; J gene: TRBJ2-5; D gene: .; CDR3 protein: CASSHEPGLWETQYF; CDR3 DNA: TGCGCCAGCAGCCATGAACCGGGACTTTGGGAGACCCAGTACTTC
clone size: few; V gene: TRBV7-2; J gene: TRBJ2-7; D gene: TRBD2; CDR3 protein: CASSKRVAGGHEQYF; CDR3 DNA: TGTGCCAGCAGCAAAAGAGTAGCGGGGGGCCACGAGCAGTACTTC
clone size: .; V gene: TRBV7-2; J gene: TRBJ2-5; D gene: .; CDR3 protein: CASSLTTGQETQYF; CDR3 DNA: TGTGCCAGCAGCTTAACTACAGGCCAAGAGACCCAGTACTTC